This T cell receptor (beta chain) derives from a study of blood T cell repertoires in COVID-19 (TCRdb year 2020). In the study overall: The collaborator samples originated in the United States, Italy and Spain and spanned the acute and convalescent phases of COVID-19. The samples were drawn from the first 160 participants of the ongoing ImmuneRACE study and from 950 to 1,500 subjects provided by 6 global collaborators. Where available, HLA class I and class II types were taken from metadata supplied by the sample provider and were not determined by assay-based typing. The repertoires were released in a freely available public database meant as a resource for research on the immune response to SARS-CoV-2. The material from the prospective study consisted of cDNA or gDNA derived from T cells, B-cell-depleted T cells, or PBMCs. The sample metadata nearly always contained a de-identified subject ID, COVID-19 status, age in years and sex. Subjects who had been exposed to COVID-19, were actively infected with it, or had recovered from it provided the deeply sampled blood TCRbeta repertoires that made up the dataset. The study at large found these results: Clinical and demographic metadata were provided uncurated, with the amount varying by source and participant.

Note on this clone: Its antigen remains unidentified. The input lacks base qualities; no much larger clone sits a single base away.

From V the trimming removes 2 bases and from J it removes 4 bases, while the gene matches leave 10 bases of the junction unaccounted for. Reading from cysteine to phenylalanine, the CDR3 counts 17 amino acids. The only DNA kept is the CDR3, 51 bases in frame from the first base. From a lookup of the germline V gene, CDR1 and CDR2 are SGHDN and FVKESK. The immunoSEQ Assay, a bias-controlled multiplex PCR, was used to amplify TCRbeta CDR3 regions from genomic DNA. In the authors' own workflow: The number of nucleated cells in each sample was estimated by amplification of reference gene primers within the assay. To quantify the absolute abundance of each unique TCRbeta CDR3 rearrangement, sequence reads were collapsed and filtered. For each sample, productive Simpson clonality was calculated as the square root of Simpson's diversity index over productive rearrangements. TCRdb obtained this table from immuneACCESS and retained in-frame rearrangements with V and J assigned. These tables miss some clones; where compared with another copy, unresolved V genes account for less than half of the shortfall, and the remainder is unexplained. Clone size and V and J calls were adopted from that table, with D and trimming inferred from the DNA. This sample lists a few hundred thousand clones; about 91% were detected once. The top ten constitute under 8% of the sample.

One collaborating source in Seattle enrolled patients while the patients were actively infected and followed the patients over time throughout the course of disease. Each collaborating institution followed its own protocols to collect whole blood in K2EDTA tubes. For TCRbeta analysis, collaborators shipped samples as frozen whole blood, isolated PBMCs, or DNA extracted from either of those sample types. The rearranged chain carries TRBV14 and TRBJ2-7, and 11 junctional nucleotides match TRBD2. Sequenced material: peripheral blood. The receptor was derived from a woman between 25 and 40 years old with COVID-19, enrolled during active disease. The DNA sequence reads TGTGCCAGCAGCCAAACCCCCCTACTAGCGGGGGAGTACGAGCAGTACTTC. The resulting protein is CASSQTPLLAGEYEQYF.